This TCR beta chain was documented in a study of T cells in Graves' hyperthyroidism and ophthalmopathy. Trimming cost V 1 base and J 3 bases, with 23 bases left between them. The length of the CDR3 is 19 residues. Germline lookup yields CDR1 SGHVS and CDR2 FNYEAQ. Each 10 ml fresh peripheral blood draw supplied the PBMCs. The CDR3 regions of TCR beta were amplified from RNA transcripts. Primed by the HTBI set, a first-round RT-PCR was run on the TCR CDR3. TCRdb reanalysed the multiplex PCR reads using MiXCR and keeps one entry per CDR3 protein. The sample has more than 300,000 distinct CDR3 sequences, under 20% seen once.

V and J are TRBV7-6 and TRBJ2-3, with D possibly being TRBD1 (6 bases). The TCR was taken from a man between 18 and 35 years old with Graves' ophthalmopathy. The sequencing input was blood. CDR3 in amino acids: CASSLDLTQGGIRTDTQYF. The CDR3 DNA sequence: TGTGCCAGCAGCTTAGACCTTACACAGGGTGGTATTAGGACAGATACGCAGTATTTT.